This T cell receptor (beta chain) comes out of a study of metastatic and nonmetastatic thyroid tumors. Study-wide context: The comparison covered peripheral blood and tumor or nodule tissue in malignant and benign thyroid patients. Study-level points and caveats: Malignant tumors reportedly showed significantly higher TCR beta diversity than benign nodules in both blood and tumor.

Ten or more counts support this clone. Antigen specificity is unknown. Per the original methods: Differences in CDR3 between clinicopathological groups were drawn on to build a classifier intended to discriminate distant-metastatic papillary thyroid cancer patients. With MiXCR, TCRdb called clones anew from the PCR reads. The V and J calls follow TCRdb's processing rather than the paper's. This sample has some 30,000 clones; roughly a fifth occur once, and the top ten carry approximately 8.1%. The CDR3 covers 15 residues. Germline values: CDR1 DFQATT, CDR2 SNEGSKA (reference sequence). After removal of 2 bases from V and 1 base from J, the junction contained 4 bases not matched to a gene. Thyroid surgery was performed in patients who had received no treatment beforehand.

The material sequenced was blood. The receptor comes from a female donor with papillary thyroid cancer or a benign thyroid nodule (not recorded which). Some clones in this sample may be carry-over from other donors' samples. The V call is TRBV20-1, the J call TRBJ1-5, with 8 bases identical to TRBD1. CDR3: CSARLGQGSNQPQHF. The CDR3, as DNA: TGCAGTGCTAGACTCGGACAGGGAAGCAATCAGCCCCAGCATTTT.